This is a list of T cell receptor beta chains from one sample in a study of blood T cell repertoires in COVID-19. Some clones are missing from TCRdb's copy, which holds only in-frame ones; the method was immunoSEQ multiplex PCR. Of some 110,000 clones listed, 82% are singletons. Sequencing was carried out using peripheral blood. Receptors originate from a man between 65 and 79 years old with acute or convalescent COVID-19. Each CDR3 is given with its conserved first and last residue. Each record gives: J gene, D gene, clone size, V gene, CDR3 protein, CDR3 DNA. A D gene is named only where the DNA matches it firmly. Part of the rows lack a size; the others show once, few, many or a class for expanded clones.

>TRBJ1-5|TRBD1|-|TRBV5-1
CASSPEGQGFNQPQHF
TGCGCCAGCAGCCCAGAGGGACAGGGGTTCAATCAGCCCCAGCATTTT
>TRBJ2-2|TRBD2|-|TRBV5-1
CASSQEAGVIGGELFF
TGCGCCAGCAGCCAAGAAGCGGGAGTGATTGGCGGGGAGCTGTTTTTT
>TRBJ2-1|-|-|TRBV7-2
CASSDGAGYEQFF
TGTGCCAGCAGCGACGGGGCGGGGTATGAGCAGTTCTTC
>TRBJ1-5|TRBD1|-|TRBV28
CASSKRTGGNQPQHF
TGTGCCAGCAGTAAGAGGACAGGCGGAAATCAGCCCCAGCATTTT
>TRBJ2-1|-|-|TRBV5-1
CASSRGGGSSYNEQFF
TGCGCCAGCTCTCGCGGGGGCGGCAGCTCCTACAATGAGCAGTTCTTC
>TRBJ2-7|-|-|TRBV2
CASIPSAPYEQYF
TGTGCCAGCATCCCTAGCGCTCCCTACGAGCAGTACTTC
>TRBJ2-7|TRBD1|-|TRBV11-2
CASSSRTGSPYEQYF
TGTGCCAGCAGCTCAAGGACAGGAAGTCCCTACGAGCAGTACTTC
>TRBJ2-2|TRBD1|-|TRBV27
CASSLSTGGATGELFF
TGTGCCAGCAGTTTATCTACAGGGGGCGCCACCGGGGAGCTGTTTTTT
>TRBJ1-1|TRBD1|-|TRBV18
CASSPMRQGNTEAFF
TGTGCCAGCTCACCGATGCGACAGGGGAACACTGAAGCTTTCTTT
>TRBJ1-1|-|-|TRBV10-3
CAITPPGRNTEAFF
TGTGCCATCACTCCTCCTGGCAGGAACACTGAAGCTTTCTTT
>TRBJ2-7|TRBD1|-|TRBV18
CASSISDRVRSYEQYF
TGTGCCAGCTCAATCTCCGACAGGGTAAGGTCCTACGAGCAGTACTTC
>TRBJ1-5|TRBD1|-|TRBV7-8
CASSLAQGSQPQHF
TGTGCCAGCAGCTTAGCACAGGGGTCTCAGCCCCAGCATTTT
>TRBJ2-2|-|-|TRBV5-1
CASINPGARTGELFF
TGCGCCAGCATCAACCCTGGTGCGCGAACCGGGGAGCTGTTTTTT
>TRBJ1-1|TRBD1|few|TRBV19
CASSRGQANTEAFF
TGTGCCAGTAGTAGGGGACAGGCTAACACTGAAGCTTTCTTT
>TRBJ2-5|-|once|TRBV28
CASSFGSYETQYF
TGTGCCAGCAGTTTCGGGTCTTACGAGACCCAGTACTTC
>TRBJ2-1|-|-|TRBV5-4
CASSIDRSNEQFF
TGTGCCAGCAGCATCGACAGGTCCAATGAGCAGTTCTTC
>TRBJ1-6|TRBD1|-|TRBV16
CASSSTGQGNSPLHF
TGTGCCAGCAGCTCGACGGGACAGGGGAATTCACCCCTCCACTTT
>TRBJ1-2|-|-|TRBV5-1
CASSFEVSGRDGYTF
TGCGCCAGCAGCTTTGAAGTATCGGGCAGGGATGGCTACACCTTC
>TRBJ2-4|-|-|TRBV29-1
CSVDRVGAKNIQYF
TGCAGCGTTGACAGGGTAGGGGCCAAAAACATTCAGTACTTC
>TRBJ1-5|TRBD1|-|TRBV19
CASSTGQGRQPQHF
TGTGCCAGTAGTACAGGACAGGGTCGCCAGCCCCAGCATTTT
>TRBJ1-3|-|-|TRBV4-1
CASSQDRPGHGNTIYF
TGCGCCAGCAGCCAAGATCGGCCAGGCCACGGAAACACCATATATTTT
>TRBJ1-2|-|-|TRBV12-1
CARLGQNYGYTF
TGTGCCCGCCTCGGACAGAACTATGGCTACACCTTC
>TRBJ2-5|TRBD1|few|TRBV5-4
CASSIGTDQETQYF
TGTGCCAGCAGCATTGGGACAGACCAAGAGACCCAGTACTTC
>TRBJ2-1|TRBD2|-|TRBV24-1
CATTSGYNEQFF
TGTGCCACCACTAGCGGCTACAATGAGCAGTTCTTC
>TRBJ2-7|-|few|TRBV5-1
CASRTGGSYEQYF
TGCGCCAGCAGGACAGGAGGCTCCTACGAGCAGTACTTC
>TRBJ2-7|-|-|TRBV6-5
CASSRTSYEQYF
TGTGCCAGCAGCCGAACTAGCTACGAGCAGTACTTC
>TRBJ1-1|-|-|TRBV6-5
CASGGIRTEAFF
TGTGCCAGCGGCGGGATTCGCACTGAAGCTTTCTTT
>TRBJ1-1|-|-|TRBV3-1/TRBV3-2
CASSQGQGETEAFF
TGTGCCAGCAGCCAGGGACAAGGGGAGACTGAAGCTTTCTTT
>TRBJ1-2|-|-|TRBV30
CAWSGGGGYGYTF
TGTGCCTGGAGCGGGGGCGGGGGATATGGCTACACCTTC
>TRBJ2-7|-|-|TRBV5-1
CASSPVAPGNEQYF
TGCGCCAGTTCGCCCGTAGCCCCGGGGAACGAGCAGTACTTC
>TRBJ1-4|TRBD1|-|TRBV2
CASRARGLTNEKLFF
TGTGCCAGCAGGGCCAGGGGGCTAACTAATGAAAAACTGTTTTTT
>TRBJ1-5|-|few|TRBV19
CASSYSLYSNQPQHF
TGTGCCAGTAGTTACAGCTTGTATAGCAATCAGCCCCAGCATTTT
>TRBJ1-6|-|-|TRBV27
CASSLSAGVVSPLHF
TGTGCCAGCAGCTTAAGTGCGGGGGTTGTTTCACCCCTCCACTTT
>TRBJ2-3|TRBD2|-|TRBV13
CASSSWRREETSSTDTQYF
TGTGCCAGCAGCTCTTGGCGGCGGGAGGAAACTAGTAGCACAGATACGCAGTATTTT
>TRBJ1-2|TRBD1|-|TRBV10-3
CAISEGQEIYGYTF
TGTGCCATCAGTGAGGGACAGGAGATCTATGGCTACACCTTC
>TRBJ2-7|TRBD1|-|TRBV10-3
CAISEEGQGSYEQYF
TGTGCCATCAGTGAAGAGGGACAGGGGTCCTACGAGCAGTACTTC
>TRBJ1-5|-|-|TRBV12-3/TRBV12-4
CASSLRSGTQHF
TGTGCCAGCAGTTTAAGGTCCGGGACCCAGCATTTT
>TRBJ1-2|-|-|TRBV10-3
CAISENTASGVTF
TGTGCCATCAGTGAGAACACAGCGTCGGGGGTCACCTTC
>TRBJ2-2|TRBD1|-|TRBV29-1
CSVYRDREGNTGELFF
TGCAGCGTATACCGGGACAGGGAAGGGAACACCGGGGAGCTGTTTTTT
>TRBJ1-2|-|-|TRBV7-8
CASSSGPNYGYTF
TGTGCCAGCAGCTCAGGCCCTAACTATGGCTACACCTTC
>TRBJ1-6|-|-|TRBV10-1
CASSFSYNSPLHF
TGCGCCAGCAGCTTCTCCTATAATTCACCCCTCCACTTT
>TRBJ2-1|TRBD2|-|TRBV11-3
CASSLRLAGEREQFF
TGTGCCAGCAGCTTGAGGCTAGCGGGAGAGAGAGAGCAGTTCTTC